This TCR beta chain is drawn from a study of neoadjuvant anti-PD-1 for oral cavity cancer. Study in general: Patients without progression got a fourth dose around day 43.

V dropped 10 bases and J dropped 5; count of bases not matched to a gene: 5. This CDR3 comprises 12 residues. Germline V gene sequence: CDR1 MNHEY, CDR2 SVGAGI. Sequenced by immunoSEQ multiplex PCR; TCRdb stores in-frame clones only, minus some. The sample shows around 12,000 clones, around 60% of them seen only once. These newly diagnosed stage II-IVA oral cavity squamous cell carcinoma patients had no prior systemic or radiation treatment. The V and J genes are TRBV6-5 and TRBJ2-7; the match to TRBD1 covers 10 bases. The origin of this receptor is a person aged 35-80 years with oral cavity squamous cell carcinoma. Sequenced here: PBMCs, sampled before nivolumab (anti-PD-1) treatment. CDR3 nucleotides: TGTGCCACCACCGGGACAGGGGACGAGCAGTACTTC. Translated, it gives CATTGTGDEQYF.